The 11 T cell receptor beta chains below come from one sample, sequenced in a study of blood T cell repertoires in COVID-19. Produced via immunoSEQ multiplex PCR; TCRdb's table is partial and in-frame only. The sample lists 130,000 to 150,000 clones; just under 85% were seen once. Sequenced material: peripheral blood. These receptor sequences come from a middle-aged woman with active or convalescent COVID-19.

The rearrangement links TRBV28 to TRBJ2-7; perhaps TRBD1 as D (6 bases). Germline lookup yields CDR1 MDHEN and CDR2 SYDVKM. V was trimmed by 10 bases and J by 3 bases, leaving 16 bases between them. The CDR3 is made up of 13 amino acids. CDR3 nucleotide sequence: TGTGCCACCGGACGCGACAGGATCTACGAGCAGTACTTC. Amino acids: CATGRDRIYEQYF. The full variable domain, with the rest looked up from reference TRBV28 and TRBJ2-7, is DVKVTQSSRYLVKRTGEKVFLECVQDMDHENMFWYRQDPGLGLRLIYFSYDVKMKEKGDIPEGYSVSREKKERFSLILESASTNQTSMYLCATGRDRIYEQYFGPGTRLTVT.

CDR3 in amino acids: CASSLEAGDEQYF. DNA of the CDR3: TGTGCCAGCAGTTTAGAAGCAGGTGACGAGCAGTACTTC. This rearrangement joins TRBV12-3 or TRBV12-4 to TRBJ2-7; D is unclear. The CDR3 runs 13 residues. The V end lost 1 base, the J end lost 5 bases, and 9 bases lay between the germline ends.

The V and J genes are TRBV6-5 and TRBJ2-2, with 7 bases matching TRBD2. V lost 0 bases and J lost 5; bases outside the gene matches: 3. Germline V lookup: CDR1 MNHEY, CDR2 SVGAGI. The CDR3 extends over 15 amino acids. CDR3 loop: CASSYSASGTGELFF. The CDR3 nucleotides are TGTGCCAGCAGTTACTCTGCTAGCGGAACCGGGGAGCTGTTTTTT.

The chain is built from TRBV27 and TRBJ1-6; possible D gene TRBD1, 5 bases. The CDR3 extends over 13 amino acids. With 2 bases removed from V and 9 bases from J, the gap between germline ends came to 8 bases. CDR1 is MNHEY and CDR2 is SMNVEV in the germline V gene (reference sequence). The CDR3 sequence: CASSLAGSSPLHF. The CDR3 region has the DNA TGTGCCAGCAGTTTAGCAGGGTCTTCACCCCTCCACTTT.

V is TRBV29-1 and J is TRBJ2-2; possible D gene TRBD1, 6 bases. CDR1 and CDR2 (germline): SQVTM, ANQGSEA. Trimming cost V 4 bases and J 6 bases, with 18 bases left between them. This CDR3 spans 15 amino acids. CDR3 protein: CSVVGRGRGAGELFF. Written as DNA, the CDR3 is TGCAGCGTTGTCGGTCGTGGCAGGGGAGCCGGGGAGCTGTTTTTT.

The chain joins TRBV30 to TRBJ2-3; tentative D call: TRBD1 (5 bases). The CDR3 is 14 residues long. The V end lost 0 bases, the J end lost 0 bases, and 7 bases lay between the germline ends. From germline, CDR1 is GTSNPN and CDR2 SVGIG (reference sequence). This CDR3 reads CAWSVQGSTDTQYF. The CDR3 DNA sequence: TGTGCCTGGAGTGTCCAGGGCAGCACAGATACGCAGTATTTT.

The rearrangement links TRBV2 to TRBJ2-5; 9 bases fit TRBD1. The CDR3 contains 16 residues. The ends lost 2 bases at V and 3 bases at J; junction bases unmatched: 7. Germline CDR1 reads SNHLY; CDR2 reads FYNNEI. CDR3 DNA sequence: TGTGCCAGCAGTGAACCGACCGGGACAGGGAAAGAGACCCAGTACTTC. Translation gives CASSEPTGTGKETQYF.

The V gene is TRBV7-2, the J gene TRBJ1-6; 7 positions agree with TRBD1. Germline loops: CDR1 SGHTA, CDR2 FQGNSA. J was trimmed by 5 bases and V by 5 bases; bases with no gene match: 3. This CDR3 is 14 amino acids long. As DNA, the CDR3 is TGTGCCAGCAGCCCGGGACAGAATAATTCACCCCTCCACTTT. This codes for CASSPGQNNSPLHF.

This chain links TRBV5-6 with TRBJ1-6, with 9 bases aligning to TRBD1. The V gene end was trimmed by 3 bases and the J gene end by 6 bases; junction bases not matched to a gene: 4. CDR3 length: 15 amino acids. Germline V gene sequence: CDR1 SGHDT, CDR2 YYEEEE. CDR3 in DNA: TGTGCCAGCAGCTACCGGGACAGGGTTAATTCACCCCTCCACTTT. Its protein product is CASSYRDRVNSPLHF. The full variable domain, with the rest looked up from reference TRBV5-6 and TRBJ1-6, is DAGVTQSPTHLIKTRGQQVTLRCSPKSGHDTVSWYQQALGQGPQFIFQYYEEEERQRGNFPDRFSGHQFPNYSSELNVNALLLGDSALYLCASSYRDRVNSPLHFGNGTRLTVT.

This clone was observed a handful of times. The chain has TRBV19 and TRBJ2-7; D not certain. Germline values: CDR1 LNHDA, CDR2 SQIVND (reference sequence). This CDR3 is built from 10 residues. Deletions cut 9 bases from V and 3 bases from J, with 6 bases between. CDR3 nucleotides: TGTGCCAGCTCCCTCTACGAGCAGTACTTC. It encodes CASSLYEQYF.

J is TRBJ2-7 and V is TRBV5-4, with unresolved D. V was pared by 2 bases and J by 3 bases, with 12 bases between. Germline CDR1 SGHNT, CDR2 YYREEE (reference sequence). The CDR3 totals 14 residues. This CDR3 reads CASSFGESVYEQYF. The CDR3 nucleotides read TGTGCCAGCAGCTTTGGTGAGTCGGTCTACGAGCAGTACTTC.